Listed below are T cell receptor beta chains from one sample, sequenced in a study of OX40 agonist ivuxolimab in advanced cancers. Libraries were prepared by immunoSEQ multiplex PCR; TCRdb keeps only in-frame clonotypes and omits some of them. The sample has about 28,000 clones; approximately 85% are singletons. The input for sequencing was CD4+ or CD8+ T cells sorted from blood, taken in a trial of the OX40 agonist ivuxolimab. The receptors stem from an adult with an advanced solid tumor such as melanoma, head and neck, liver or kidney cancer. Each CDR3 is given with its conserved first and last residue. A D gene is named only where the DNA matches it firmly. A clone size is listed for some rows: how often the clone was seen (once, few, many), or a class if it is expanded.

cdr3_length	clone_size	d_call	v_call	j_call	cdr3_aa	cdr3_nt
12	-	TRBD2	TRBV29-1	TRBJ2-7	CSGLAGGYEQYF	TGCAGCGGTCTAGCGGGAGGATACGAGCAGTACTTC
13	once	-	TRBV5-6	TRBJ2-3	CASSGRYTDTQYF	TGTGCCAGCAGCGGCCGTTACACAGATACGCAGTATTTT
16	-	TRBD2	TRBV4-1	TRBJ2-2	CASSRTSGGNTGELFF	TGCGCCAGCAGCCGTACTAGCGGAGGGAACACCGGGGAGCTGTTTTTT
13	-	-	TRBV11-2	TRBJ2-1	CASSSGLNNEQFF	TGTGCCAGCAGCTCCGGACTAAACAATGAGCAGTTCTTC
13	-	-	TRBV30	TRBJ1-1	CAWSGTVNTEAFF	TGTGCCTGGTCCGGGACTGTGAACACTGAAGCTTTCTTT
18	-	TRBD2	TRBV14	TRBJ2-2	CASSQERLLAGNTGELFF	TGTGCCAGCAGCCAAGAGCGGCTCCTAGCGGGTAACACCGGGGAGCTGTTTTTT
16	-	-	TRBV4-1	TRBJ2-1	CASSQNAASSYNEQFF	TGCGCCAGCAGCCAGAACGCGGCCAGCTCCTACAATGAGCAGTTCTTC
15	-	TRBD2	TRBV28	TRBJ2-1	CASSSPAGVNNEQFF	TGTGCCAGCAGCTCCCCAGCGGGAGTGAACAATGAGCAGTTCTTC
17	-	-	TRBV7-9	TRBJ2-2	CASSPADQHTNTGELFF	TGTGCCAGCAGCCCTGCGGACCAGCACACGAACACCGGGGAGCTGTTTTTT
15	-	-	TRBV27	TRBJ2-3	CASAPGTYPADTQYF	TGTGCCAGCGCCCCCGGGACCTACCCCGCAGATACGCAGTATTTT
15	few	TRBD1	TRBV10-2	TRBJ2-5	CASSNPGQGVETQYF	TGCGCCAGCAGTAACCCGGGACAGGGGGTTGAGACCCAGTACTTC
16	-	TRBD1	TRBV27	TRBJ1-5	CASSLSTGGSNQPQHF	TGTGCCAGCAGTTTGTCGACAGGGGGTAGCAATCAGCCCCAGCATTTT
16	-	-	TRBV9	TRBJ2-1	CASSVGPNGVYNEQFF	TGTGCCAGCAGCGTAGGCCCAAACGGGGTCTACAATGAGCAGTTCTTC
12	few	TRBD1	TRBV7-9	TRBJ1-1	CASSGDRGPAFF	TGTGCCAGCAGCGGGGACAGGGGGCCGGCTTTCTTT
13	once	TRBD1	TRBV2	TRBJ1-1	CASRMGQGYEAFF	TGTGCCAGCAGGATGGGACAGGGCTACGAAGCTTTCTTT
17	-	TRBD1	TRBV4-2	TRBJ2-7	CASSGGTGLTEVSEQYF	TGTGCCAGCAGCGGGGGGACAGGATTGACGGAAGTCAGCGAGCAGTACTTC
17	-	TRBD2	TRBV25-1	TRBJ2-7	CASSESGLAGTPIEQYF	TGTGCCAGCAGTGAATCGGGACTAGCGGGAACCCCGATCGAGCAGTACTTC
15	-	TRBD1	TRBV5-1	TRBJ1-1	CASSTGTGGRSEAFF	TGCGCCAGCAGCACAGGGACAGGGGGCAGGTCCGAAGCTTTCTTT
14	few	-	TRBV5-1	TRBJ2-1	CASSFSGAYNEQFF	TGCGCCAGCAGCTTTAGCGGAGCCTACAATGAGCAGTTCTTC
16	-	TRBD1	TRBV28	TRBJ1-5	CASSIQRQGAWQPQHF	TGTGCCAGCAGTATCCAGAGACAGGGGGCTTGGCAGCCCCAGCATTTT
12	-	TRBD1	TRBV5-5	TRBJ1-2	CASSLGTAGYTF	TGTGCCAGCAGCCTCGGGACAGCTGGCTACACCTTC
18	-	TRBD1	TRBV4-1	TRBJ1-4	CASNALAGTGATNEKLFF	TGCGCCAGCAACGCACTTGCCGGGACAGGGGCAACTAATGAAAAACTGTTTTTT
13	-	-	TRBV6-5	TRBJ1-1	CASSLREGKGTFF	TGTGCCAGCAGCCTCCGTGAGGGGAAGGGGACTTTCTTT
14	once	TRBD1	TRBV5-4	TRBJ2-5	CASSDRQGRETQYF	TGTGCCAGCAGCGACCGACAGGGGCGGGAGACCCAGTACTTC
13	-	-	TRBV2	TRBJ1-4	CASSRQPNEKLFF	TGTGCCAGCAGCAGACAGCCTAATGAAAAACTGTTTTTT
15	-	-	TRBV7-8	TRBJ1-1	CASSLRLGVNTEAFF	TGTGCCAGCAGCTTACGACTTGGGGTGAACACTGAAGCTTTCTTT
12	-	-	TRBV11-2	TRBJ1-4	CASSLTNEKLFF	TGTGCCAGCAGCTTAACTAATGAAAAACTGTTTTTT
15	-	TRBD1	TRBV28	TRBJ1-5	CASRATGGGNQPQHF	TGTGCCAGCAGAGCTACAGGGGGTGGCAATCAGCCCCAGCATTTT
15	-	TRBD1	TRBV5-1	TRBJ2-5	CASSSQGAFQETQYF	TGCGCCAGCAGCTCCCAGGGGGCCTTCCAAGAGACCCAGTACTTC
17	-	TRBD2	TRBV27	TRBJ2-1	CASSPRLAGGPHNEQFF	TGTGCCAGCAGTCCGAGACTAGCGGGAGGGCCCCACAATGAGCAGTTCTTC
17	once	-	TRBV5-6	TRBJ2-3	CASSLAGPTWTTDTQYF	TGTGCCAGCAGCTTGGCCGGCCCTACATGGACCACAGATACGCAGTATTTT
14	-	-	TRBV15	TRBJ1-3	CATSTGTLGNTIYF	TGTGCCACCAGCACCGGGACATTGGGAAACACCATATATTTT
16	-	-	TRBV7-9	TRBJ1-1	CASSPPWTDKNTEAFF	TGTGCCAGCAGCCCACCCTGGACGGACAAGAACACTGAAGCTTTCTTT
12	-	-	TRBV9	TRBJ2-1	CASSVGVNEQFF	TGTGCCAGCAGCGTAGGTGTCAATGAGCAGTTCTTC
14	-	-	TRBV11-3	TRBJ2-7	CASSLLVHSYEQYF	TGTGCCAGCAGCTTACTCGTGCATTCCTACGAGCAGTACTTC
17	-	TRBD2	TRBV7-9	TRBJ2-7	CASSLVTSGRASYEQYF	TGTGCCAGCAGCTTGGTGACTAGCGGGAGGGCCTCCTACGAGCAGTACTTC
13	-	-	TRBV29-1	TRBJ2-1	CSGVGGDHNEQFF	TGCAGCGGGGTTGGGGGCGATCACAATGAGCAGTTCTTC
14	once	-	TRBV28	TRBJ2-5	CASSPRLVGETQYF	TGTGCCAGCAGTCCTCGACTAGTAGGAGAGACCCAGTACTTC
15	-	TRBD2	TRBV9	TRBJ2-1	CASSTGLAGNNEQFF	TGTGCCAGCAGCACCGGACTAGCGGGAAACAATGAGCAGTTCTTC
16	-	TRBD2	TRBV4-1	TRBJ2-1	CASTPIGTSGGDEQFF	TGCGCCAGCACCCCGATCGGGACTAGCGGAGGGGATGAGCAGTTCTTC
15	-	TRBD2	TRBV6-1	TRBJ2-7	CASSVRLAVPYEQYF	TGTGCCAGCAGTGTTCGGCTAGCGGTTCCCTACGAGCAGTACTTC
16	-	TRBD2	TRBV7-9	TRBJ2-2	CASSLAGREQSGELFF	TGTGCCAGCAGCTTAGCCGGGCGGGAGCAGAGCGGGGAGCTGTTTTTT
14	-	TRBD2	TRBV14	TRBJ2-7	CASSGGGTPYEQYF	TGTGCCAGCAGTGGGGGAGGGACGCCCTACGAGCAGTACTTC
18	-	TRBD1	TRBV2	TRBJ2-6	CASSLTRTGPSGANVLTF	TGTGCCAGCAGTCTAACGAGGACAGGACCCTCTGGGGCCAACGTCCTGACTTTC
14	-	TRBD1	TRBV30	TRBJ1-2	CAWNTGTGHYDYTF	TGTGCCTGGAATACCGGGACAGGGCACTATGACTACACCTTC
13	-	-	TRBV11-2	TRBJ2-7	CASLRGPSYEQYF	TGTGCCAGTCTCCGGGGCCCCTCCTACGAGCAGTACTTC